These 18 T cell receptor beta chains originate from one sample sequenced in a study of T cells in Graves' hyperthyroidism and ophthalmopathy. The TCR beta CDR3 regions underwent amplification using RNA transcripts as the source. Initially, a first-round RT-PCR of the TCR CDR3 employed the HTBI primer set. TCRdb passed the multiplex PCR reads through MiXCR, listing each CDR3 protein once. This table has 300,000 to 500,000 distinct CDR3 sequences, over 13% appearing once. The sample taken for sequencing was blood. Receptors originate from a man aged 45-60 years with Graves' ophthalmopathy.

This clonotype was seen a handful of times. The chain has TRBV6-1 and TRBJ1-6; D is undetermined. The CDR3 spans 12 residues. The germline CDR1 and CDR2 sequences are MNHNS and SASEGT. V was shortened by 6 bases and J by 14 bases, with 14 bases between the two germline ends. CDR3 residues: CASRIAWRALHF. DNA of the CDR3: TGTGCCAGCAGGATAGCGTGGAGGGCCCTCCACTTT.

In its sample, this clonotype was seen a few times. This chain joins TRBV30 and TRBJ1-1; no clear D. The germline V gene has CDR1 GTSNPN and CDR2 SVGIG (reference sequence). This CDR3 region has 12 residues. Deletions cut 3 bases from V and 6 bases from J, with 11 bases between. The CDR3 reads CAWRVVGSEAFF. The CDR3 coding sequence is TGTGCCTGGAGGGTTGTGGGGTCTGAAGCTTTCTTT.

This clonotype has a count of ten or more. The chain links TRBV7-3 to TRBJ2-6; D gene uncertain. Germline-derived CDR1 and CDR2 are SGHTA and FQGTGA. Trimming stripped 5 bases from V and 1 base from J, with 9 bases between. The CDR3 has 15 amino acids. CDR3 coding DNA: TGTGCCAGCAGCCGCACCGGATCTGGGGCCAACGTCCTGACTTTC. Residues: CASSRTGSGANVLTF. Supplemented by reference TRBV7-3 and TRBJ2-6, the full variable domain reads GAGVSQTPSNKVTEKGKYVELRCDPISGHTALYWYRQSLGQGPEFLIYFQGTGAADDSGLPNDRFFAVRPEGSVSTLKIQRTERGDSAVYLCASSRTGSGANVLTFGAGSRLTVL.

This clonotype was seen at least ten times. The CDR3 bases are TGCGCCAGCAGCTTAGGTAGCGGGTATAGCTCCTACAATGAGCAGTTCTTC. Translating it yields CASSLGSGYSSYNEQFF. The gene calls are TRBV5-1 and TRBJ2-1; 7 bases are shared with TRBD2. This CDR3 comprises 17 residues. Germline V gene sequence: CDR1 SGHRS, CDR2 YFSETQ. With V trimmed by 2 bases and J by 0 bases, 8 bases remained unmatched. The full variable domain, in which reference TRBV5-1 and TRBJ2-1 provide the parts outside the CDR3, is KAGVTQTPRYLIKTRGQQVTLSCSPISGHRSVSWYQQTPGQGLQFLFEYFSETQRNKGNFPGRFSGRQFSNSRSEMNVSTLELGDSALYLCASSLGSGYSSYNEQFFGPGTRLTVL.

This clonotype was picked up a small number of times. The chain has TRBV6-1 and TRBJ1-2, with 9 bases matching TRBD1. Per germline, CDR1 MNHNS and CDR2 SASEGT. This CDR3 contains 13 residues. Trimming cost V 5 bases and J 6 bases; bases outside gene matches: 4. This CDR3 is CASSQTGGDGYTF. The CDR3 DNA reads as TGTGCCAGCAGTCAAACAGGGGGCGATGGCTACACCTTC.

For the CDR3, the DNA is TGTGCCATCAGCCAGACTGGGAGCAGCAATCAGCCCCAGCATTTT. Protein product: CAISQTGSSNQPQHF. This chain links TRBV10-3 with TRBJ1-5; D unclear. In germline, CDR1 is ENHRY, CDR2 SYGVKD. Trimming removed 6 bases at V and 1 base at J, with 13 bases between. This CDR3 is built from 15 residues.

This clonotype was seen at least ten times. The rearrangement uses TRBV11-3 and TRBJ2-1; no reliable D call. Trimming removed 5 bases from V and 0 bases from J, with 14 bases in between. Germline CDR1 SGHNT, CDR2 YENEEA. The CDR3 runs to 16 residues. CDR3 sequence reads: CASSPPKRPSYNEQFF. The CDR3 DNA follows: TGTGCCAGCAGCCCCCCGAAAAGACCCTCCTACAATGAGCAGTTCTTC.

Ten or more counts support this clonotype. The chain is built from TRBV2 and TRBJ2-5; weak D call: TRBD1 (5 bases). Per the germline V gene, CDR1 is SNHLY and CDR2 is FYNNEI. V was clipped by 4 bases and J by 1 base, with 16 bases between them. The CDR3 loop spans 16 amino acids. The CDR3 protein is CASSVDNKNPQETQYF. In DNA, the CDR3 is TGTGCCAGCAGTGTGGACAACAAAAATCCCCAAGAGACCCAGTACTTC.

The V and J genes are TRBV14 and TRBJ2-1; 10 nucleotides align to TRBD2. The V segment lost 2 bases and the J segment 7 bases; nucleotides outside the gene matches: 5. CDR1 SGHDN and CDR2 FVKESK come from the germline V gene. This CDR3 has 15 amino acids. The DNA for the CDR3 is TGTGCCAGCAGCCAACTAGCGGGAGTGGAGAATGAGCAGTTCTTC. Its protein is CASSQLAGVENEQFF.

The chain couples TRBV20-1 to TRBJ2-5; D possibly uses TRBD1 or TRBD2 (5 bases each). The CDR3 has 13 residues. Germline-derived CDR1 and CDR2 are DFQATT and SNEGSKA (reference sequence). The V and J ends lost 0 bases and 3 bases respectively, with 8 bases between them. CDR3: CSARDMGEETQYF. The CDR3 DNA reads TGCAGTGCTAGAGATATGGGGGAAGAGACCCAGTACTTC.

As to this clonotype: A read error may be the cause here, since a much bigger clone is one base away. It is likely a read error, because the conserved phenylalanine at the end of the CDR3 is missing. V and J are TRBV5-4 and TRBJ1-4, with D uncertain. Trimming removed 0 bases at V and 5 bases at J, with 8 bases between. Germline values: CDR1 SGHNT, CDR2 YYREEE (reference sequence). The CDR3 is 14 residues long. This CDR3 reads CASSLVGPNEKLFL. CDR3 coding DNA: TGTGCCAGCAGCTTGGTGGGTCCCAATGAAAAACTGTTTCTT.

This clonotype was recorded only once. A much larger clone differs from this one at a single base, so this may be a read error. The V gene is TRBV27, the J gene TRBJ2-7, with D maybe TRBD2 (6 bases). The germline V gene encodes CDR1 MNHEY and CDR2 SMNVEV (reference sequence). The CDR3 contains 12 residues. The CDR3 here is CVSTSSGVEQYF. The CDR3 DNA follows: TGTGTCAGCACCTCATCGGGAGTCGAGCAGTACTTC.

This clonotype showed up just a few times. This rearrangement joins TRBV19 to TRBJ1-5; no definite D call. This CDR3 has 15 amino acids. The germline V gene has CDR1 LNHDA and CDR2 SQIVND (reference sequence). The ends were cut back, 5 bases at V and 0 bases at J, with 11 bases in the middle. The CDR3 sequence: CASSAGLYSNQPQHF. CDR3 sequence (DNA): TGTGCCAGTAGTGCAGGTCTTTATAGCAATCAGCCCCAGCATTTT.

The genes are TRBV25-1 and TRBJ2-3, with a weak D call TRBD2 (5 bases). Germline CDR1 is MGHDK and CDR2 is SYGVNS. The length of the CDR3 is 16 residues. Trimming shortened V by 7 bases and J by 1 base, and 18 bases separated the two germline ends. In DNA, the CDR3 is TGTGCCAGCACCGGGGTCCTCCGGGTCGGCACAGATACGCAGTATTTT. Its translation: CASTGVLRVGTDTQYF.

The rearrangement uses TRBV3-1 and TRBJ1-1; the D is unclear. The CDR3 extends over 15 amino acids. V was trimmed by 1 base and J by 4 bases, leaving 13 bases between them. Germline CDR1 reads LGHDT; CDR2 reads YNNKEL (reference sequence). The CDR3 bases are TGTGCCAGCAGCCAAGTCGGGGTGGTCGGCACTGAAGCTTTCTTT. It translates to CASSQVGVVGTEAFF. Full variable domain (outside the CDR3, taken from reference TRBV3-1 and TRBJ1-1): DTAVSQTPKYLVTQMGNDKSIKCEQNLGHDTMYWYKQDSKKFLKIMFSYNNKELIINETVPNRFSPKSPDKAHLNLHINSLELGDSAVYFCASSQVGVVGTEAFFGQGTRLTVV.

This clonotype has a count of ten or more. This chain uses TRBV11-1 with TRBJ2-7; 7 positions agree with TRBD2. Germline CDR1 SGHAT, CDR2 FQDESV (reference sequence). The CDR3 loop spans 16 amino acids. V was pared by 2 bases and J by 7 bases, with 14 bases of the junction left unmatched. The CDR3 region is CASSLLGRELVWEQYF. DNA for the CDR3: TGTGCCAGCAGCTTATTAGGGCGGGAGCTCGTCTGGGAGCAGTACTTC. Full variable domain (outside the CDR3, taken from reference TRBV11-1 and TRBJ2-7): EAEVAQSPRYKITEKSQAVAFWCDPISGHATLYWYRQILGQGPELLVQFQDESVVDDSQLPKDRFSAERLKGVDSTLKIQPAELGDSAMYLCASSLLGRELVWEQYFGPGTRLTVT.

This clonotype occurred many times. The chain is built from TRBV27 and TRBJ1-5; D unresolved. Germline values: CDR1 MNHEY, CDR2 SMNVEV (reference sequence). Between the trimmed V and J ends, which lost 3 bases and 6 bases, there was a span of 9 bases. The CDR3 runs 13 residues. CDR3 sequence: CASSLRTAQPQHF. CDR3 bases: TGTGCCAGCAGTTTGCGTACAGCTCAGCCCCAGCATTTT.

This clonotype was seen ten or more times. The gene calls are TRBV13 and TRBJ2-3; possible D gene TRBD2, 5 bases. CDR3 length equals 12 residues. Germline-derived CDR1 and CDR2 are PRHDT and FYEKMQ (reference sequence). V lost 7 bases, J lost 4 bases, and 9 bases lay in between. CDR3 nucleotides: TGTGCCAGCACGACTACTGCAGATACGCAGTATTTT. Its translation is CASTTTADTQYF.